This record looks at one TCR beta chain sequence and its context. This sample was included in a study of chemoradiotherapy in HPV16-positive cancers. Clones were sequenced by immunoSEQ multiplex PCR, and TCRdb holds only the in-frame ones, with some missing. The repertoire includes about 68,000 clones, roughly 90% of them detected once, and 4.2% sits in the top ten. Trimming stripped 2 bases from V and 1 base from J, with 11 bases between. The CDR3 sequence is 15 residues long. Germline V lookup: CDR1 SGHVS, CDR2 FQNEAQ. The chain links TRBV7-8 to TRBJ1-1; unclear D gene. The sequence derives from a human donor with HPV-associated anogenital cancer. Source: blood, taken from a patient who underwent chemoradiotherapy. Written as DNA, the CDR3 is TGTGCCAGCAGCTTAAGATGGACGGAGAACACTGAAGCTTTCTTT. This codes for CASSLRWTENTEAFF.